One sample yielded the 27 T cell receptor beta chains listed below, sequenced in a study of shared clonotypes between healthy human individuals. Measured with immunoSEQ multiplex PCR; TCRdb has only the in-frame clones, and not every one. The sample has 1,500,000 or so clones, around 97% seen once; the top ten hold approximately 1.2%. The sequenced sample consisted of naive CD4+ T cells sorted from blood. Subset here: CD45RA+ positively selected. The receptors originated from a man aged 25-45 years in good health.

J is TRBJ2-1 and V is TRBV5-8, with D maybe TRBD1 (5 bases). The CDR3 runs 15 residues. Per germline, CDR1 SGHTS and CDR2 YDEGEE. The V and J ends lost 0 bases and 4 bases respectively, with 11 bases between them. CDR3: CASSLAQGTYNEQFF. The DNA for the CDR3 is TGTGCCAGCAGCTTGGCGCAGGGCACATACAATGAGCAGTTCTTC. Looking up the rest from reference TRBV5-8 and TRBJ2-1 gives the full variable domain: EAGVTQSPTHLIKTRGQQATLRCSPISGHTSVYWYQQALGLGLQFLLWYDEGEERNRGNFPPRFSGRQFPNYSSELNVNALELEDSALYLCASSLAQGTYNEQFFGPGTRLTVL.

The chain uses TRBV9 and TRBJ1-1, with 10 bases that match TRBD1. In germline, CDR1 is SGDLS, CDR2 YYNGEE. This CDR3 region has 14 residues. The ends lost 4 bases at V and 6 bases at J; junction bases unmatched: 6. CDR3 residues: CASSLRDRGSEAFF. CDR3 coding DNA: TGTGCCAGCAGCCTACGGGACAGGGGTTCTGAAGCTTTCTTT.

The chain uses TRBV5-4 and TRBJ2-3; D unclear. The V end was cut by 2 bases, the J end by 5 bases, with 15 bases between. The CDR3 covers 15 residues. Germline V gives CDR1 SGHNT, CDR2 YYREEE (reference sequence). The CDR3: CASSFGAYGGDTQYF. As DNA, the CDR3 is TGTGCCAGCAGCTTCGGCGCCTACGGTGGAGATACGCAGTATTTT.

The CDR3 protein is CASSEGTSGGQETQYF. As DNA, the CDR3 is TGCGCCAGCAGTGAGGGGACTAGCGGGGGCCAAGAGACCCAGTACTTC. V usage is TRBV10-1 and J usage is TRBJ2-5, with TRBD2 matching over 14 bases. J gave up 1 base and V 2 bases, and 0 bases lay outside the gene matches. The CDR3 totals 16 residues. CDR1 is WNHNN and CDR2 is SYGVQD in the germline V gene (reference sequence).

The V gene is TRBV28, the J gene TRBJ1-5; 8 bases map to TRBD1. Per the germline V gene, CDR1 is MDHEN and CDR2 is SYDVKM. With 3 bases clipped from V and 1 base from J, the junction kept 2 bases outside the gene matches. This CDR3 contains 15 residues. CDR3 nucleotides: TGTGCCAGCAGTTTCAGGGGGCGAAGCAATCAGCCCCAGCATTTT. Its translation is CASSFRGRSNQPQHF.

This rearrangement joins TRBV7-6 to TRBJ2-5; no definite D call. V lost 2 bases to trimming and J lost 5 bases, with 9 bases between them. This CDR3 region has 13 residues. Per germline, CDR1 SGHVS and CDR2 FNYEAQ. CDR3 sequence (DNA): TGTGCCAGCAGCTTATTAGAGATGGAGACCCAGTACTTC. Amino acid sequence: CASSLLEMETQYF.

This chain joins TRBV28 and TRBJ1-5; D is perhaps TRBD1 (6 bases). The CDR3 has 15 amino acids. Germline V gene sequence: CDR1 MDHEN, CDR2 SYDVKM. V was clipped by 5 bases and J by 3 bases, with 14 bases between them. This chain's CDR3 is CASSPQGQYNQPQHF. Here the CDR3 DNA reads TGTGCCAGCAGTCCGCAAGGACAGTACAATCAGCCCCAGCATTTT.

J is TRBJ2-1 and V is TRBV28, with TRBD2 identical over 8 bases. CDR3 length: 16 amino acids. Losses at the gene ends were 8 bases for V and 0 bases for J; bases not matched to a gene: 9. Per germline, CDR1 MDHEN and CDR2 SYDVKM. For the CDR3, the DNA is TGTGCCAGCTTTGGCGGGAGGTTGAGCTCCTACAATGAGCAGTTCTTC. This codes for CASFGGRLSSYNEQFF. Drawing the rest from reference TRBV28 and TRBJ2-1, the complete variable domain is DVKVTQSSRYLVKRTGEKVFLECVQDMDHENMFWYRQDPGLGLRLIYFSYDVKMKEKGDIPEGYSVSREKKERFSLILESASTNQTSMYLCASFGGRLSSYNEQFFGPGTRLTVL.

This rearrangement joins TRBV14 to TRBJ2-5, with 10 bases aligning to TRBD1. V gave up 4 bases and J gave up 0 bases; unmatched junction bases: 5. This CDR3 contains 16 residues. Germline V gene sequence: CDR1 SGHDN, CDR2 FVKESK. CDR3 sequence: CASSLRTGGYQETQYF. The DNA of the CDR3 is TGTGCCAGCAGCCTTCGGACAGGGGGTTACCAAGAGACCCAGTACTTC.

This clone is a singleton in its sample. This chain's CDR3 is CASSYDSGRSSDTQYF. As DNA, the CDR3 is TGTGCCAGCAGCTACGATAGCGGGAGATCTTCAGATACGCAGTATTTT. The chain has TRBV9 and TRBJ2-3; TRBD2 aligns across 9 bases. The CDR3 runs 16 residues. Germline CDR1 is SGDLS and CDR2 is YYNGEE. The J segment lost 4 bases and the V segment lost 4 bases, leaving 10 bases of the junction unmatched.

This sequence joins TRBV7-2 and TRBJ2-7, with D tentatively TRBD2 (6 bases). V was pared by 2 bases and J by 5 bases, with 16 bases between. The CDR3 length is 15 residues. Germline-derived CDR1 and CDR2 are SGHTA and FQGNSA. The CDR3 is CASSLTREEGHEQYF. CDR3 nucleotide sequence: TGTGCCAGCAGCTTAACTAGAGAGGAGGGCCACGAGCAGTACTTC.

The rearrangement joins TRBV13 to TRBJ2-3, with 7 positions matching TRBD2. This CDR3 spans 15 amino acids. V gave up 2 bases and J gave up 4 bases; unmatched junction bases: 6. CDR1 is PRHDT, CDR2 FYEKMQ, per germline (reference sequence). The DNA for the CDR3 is TGTGCCAGCAGCTTAATGGCGGGAGTCCCAGATACGCAGTATTTT. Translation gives CASSLMAGVPDTQYF.

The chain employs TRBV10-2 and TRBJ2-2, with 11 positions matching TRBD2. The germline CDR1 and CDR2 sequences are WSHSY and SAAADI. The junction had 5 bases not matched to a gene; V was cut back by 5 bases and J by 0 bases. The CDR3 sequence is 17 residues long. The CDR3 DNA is TGCGCCAGCAGTTTAGAACTAGCGGGGGCGAACACCGGGGAGCTGTTTTTT. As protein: CASSLELAGANTGELFF.

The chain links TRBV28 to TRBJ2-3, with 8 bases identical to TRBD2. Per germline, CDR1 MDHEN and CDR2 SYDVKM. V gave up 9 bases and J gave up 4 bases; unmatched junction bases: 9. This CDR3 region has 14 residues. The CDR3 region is CASVSGSIADTQYF. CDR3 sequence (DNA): TGTGCCAGTGTGAGCGGGAGTATCGCAGATACGCAGTATTTT.

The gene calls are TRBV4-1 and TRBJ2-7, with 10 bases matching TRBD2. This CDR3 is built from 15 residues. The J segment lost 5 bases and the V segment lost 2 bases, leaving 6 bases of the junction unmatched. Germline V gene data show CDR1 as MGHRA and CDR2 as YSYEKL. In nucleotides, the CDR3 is TGCGCCAGCAGCCAACTAGCGGGAGTTCTCAACGAGCAGTACTTC. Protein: CASSQLAGVLNEQYF.

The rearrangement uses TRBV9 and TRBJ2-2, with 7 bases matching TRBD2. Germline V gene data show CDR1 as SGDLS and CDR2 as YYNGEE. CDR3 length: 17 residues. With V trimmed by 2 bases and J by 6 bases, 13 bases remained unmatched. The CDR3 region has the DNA TGTGCCAGCAGCGTCGAAGGGCGACTAGCTAAAGCCGGGGAGCTGTTTTTT. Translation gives CASSVEGRLAKAGELFF.

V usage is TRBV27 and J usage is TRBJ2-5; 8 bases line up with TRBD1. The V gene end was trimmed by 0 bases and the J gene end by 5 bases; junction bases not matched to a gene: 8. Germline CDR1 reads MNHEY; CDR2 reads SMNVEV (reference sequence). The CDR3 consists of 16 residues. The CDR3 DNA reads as TGTGCCAGCAGTTTATCTGTCCCAGGGGGCTGGGAGACCCAGTACTTC. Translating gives CASSLSVPGGWETQYF.

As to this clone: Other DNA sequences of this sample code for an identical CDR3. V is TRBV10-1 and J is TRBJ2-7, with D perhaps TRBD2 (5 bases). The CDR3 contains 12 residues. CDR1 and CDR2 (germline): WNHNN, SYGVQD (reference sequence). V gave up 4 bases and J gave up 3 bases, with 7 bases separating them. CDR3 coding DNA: TGCGCCAGCAGTGCAGGAGGCTACGAGCAGTACTTC. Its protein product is CASSAGGYEQYF.

As DNA, the CDR3 is TGTGCCAGCAGCCCGGGCGGAGGGGGGTTGAGCTCCTACGAGCAGTACTTC. Amino acid sequence: CASSPGGGGLSSYEQYF. The V call is TRBV5-4, the J call TRBJ2-7, with D perhaps given as TRBD1 or TRBD2 (6 bases each). Trimming stripped 4 bases from V and 0 bases from J, with 20 bases between. This CDR3 contains 17 residues. Germline CDR1 reads SGHNT; CDR2 reads YYREEE (reference sequence).

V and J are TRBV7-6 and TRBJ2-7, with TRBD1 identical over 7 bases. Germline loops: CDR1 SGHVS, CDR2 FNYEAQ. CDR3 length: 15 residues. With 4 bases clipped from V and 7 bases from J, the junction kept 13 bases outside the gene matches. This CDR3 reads CASSSKKGTVREQYF. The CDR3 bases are TGTGCCAGCAGCTCGAAAAAAGGGACAGTAAGAGAGCAGTACTTC.

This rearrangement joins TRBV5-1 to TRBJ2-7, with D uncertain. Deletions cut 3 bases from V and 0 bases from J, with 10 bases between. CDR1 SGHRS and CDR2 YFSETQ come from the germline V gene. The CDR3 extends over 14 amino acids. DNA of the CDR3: TGCGCCAGCAGCTCAATATCAAACTCCTACGAGCAGTACTTC. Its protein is CASSSISNSYEQYF.

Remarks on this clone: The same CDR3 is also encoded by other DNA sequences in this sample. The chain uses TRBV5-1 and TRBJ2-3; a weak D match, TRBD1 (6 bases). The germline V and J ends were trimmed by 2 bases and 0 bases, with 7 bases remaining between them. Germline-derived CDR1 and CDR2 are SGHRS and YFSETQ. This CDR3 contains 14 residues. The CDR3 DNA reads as TGCGCCAGCAGCTTCAGGGGAAGCACAGATACGCAGTATTTT. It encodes CASSFRGSTDTQYF.

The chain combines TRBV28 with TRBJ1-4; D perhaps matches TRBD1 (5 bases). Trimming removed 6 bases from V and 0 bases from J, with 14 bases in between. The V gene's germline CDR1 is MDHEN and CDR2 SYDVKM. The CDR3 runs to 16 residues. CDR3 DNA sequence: TGTGCCAGCAGCTCGGGACGGCTTGCAACTAATGAAAAACTGTTTTTT. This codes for CASSSGRLATNEKLFF.

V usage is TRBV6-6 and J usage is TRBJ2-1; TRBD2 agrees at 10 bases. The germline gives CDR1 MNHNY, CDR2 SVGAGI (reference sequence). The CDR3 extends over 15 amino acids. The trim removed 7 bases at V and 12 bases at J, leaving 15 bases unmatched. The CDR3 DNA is TGTGCCAGCATCTCCCTCGATAGCGGGAGGTCGAGGCAGTTCTTC. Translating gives CASISLDSGRSRQFF.

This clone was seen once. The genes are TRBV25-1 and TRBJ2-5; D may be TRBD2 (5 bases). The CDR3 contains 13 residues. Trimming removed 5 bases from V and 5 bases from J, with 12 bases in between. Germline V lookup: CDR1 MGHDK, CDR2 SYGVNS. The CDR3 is CASSTLGGETQYF. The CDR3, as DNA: TGTGCCAGCAGTACACTAGGCGGGGAGACCCAGTACTTC.

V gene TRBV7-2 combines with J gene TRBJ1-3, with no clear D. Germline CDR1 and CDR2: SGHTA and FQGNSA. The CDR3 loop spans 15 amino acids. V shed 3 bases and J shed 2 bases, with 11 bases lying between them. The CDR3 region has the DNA TGTGCCAGCAGCTTCCCAAGCTCTCCTGGAAACACCATATATTTT. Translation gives CASSFPSSPGNTIYF. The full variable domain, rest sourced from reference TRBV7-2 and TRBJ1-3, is GAGVSQSPSNKVTEKGKDVELRCDPISGHTALYWYRQSLGQGLEFLIYFQGNSAPDKSGLPSDRFSAERTGGSVSTLTIQRTQQEDSAVYLCASSFPSSPGNTIYFGEGSWLTVV.

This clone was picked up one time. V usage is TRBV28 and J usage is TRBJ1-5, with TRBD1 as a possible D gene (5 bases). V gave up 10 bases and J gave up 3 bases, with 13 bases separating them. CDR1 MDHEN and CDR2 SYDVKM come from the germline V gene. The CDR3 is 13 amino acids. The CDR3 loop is CATTWGPNQPQHF. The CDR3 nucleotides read TGTGCCACCACCTGGGGACCCAATCAGCCCCAGCATTTT. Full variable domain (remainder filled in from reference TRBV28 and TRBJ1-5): DVKVTQSSRYLVKRTGEKVFLECVQDMDHENMFWYRQDPGLGLRLIYFSYDVKMKEKGDIPEGYSVSREKKERFSLILESASTNQTSMYLCATTWGPNQPQHFGDGTRLSIL.